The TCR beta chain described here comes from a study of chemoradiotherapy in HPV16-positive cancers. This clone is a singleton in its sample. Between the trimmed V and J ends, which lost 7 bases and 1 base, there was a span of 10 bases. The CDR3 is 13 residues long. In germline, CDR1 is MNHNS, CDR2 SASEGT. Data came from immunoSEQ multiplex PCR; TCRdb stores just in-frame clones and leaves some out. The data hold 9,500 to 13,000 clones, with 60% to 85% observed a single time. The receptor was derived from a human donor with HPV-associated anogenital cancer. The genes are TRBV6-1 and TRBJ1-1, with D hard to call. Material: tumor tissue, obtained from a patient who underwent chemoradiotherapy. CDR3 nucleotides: TGTGCCAGCATTGAGGAGAGGAACACTGAAGCTTTCTTT. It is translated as CASIEERNTEAFF.